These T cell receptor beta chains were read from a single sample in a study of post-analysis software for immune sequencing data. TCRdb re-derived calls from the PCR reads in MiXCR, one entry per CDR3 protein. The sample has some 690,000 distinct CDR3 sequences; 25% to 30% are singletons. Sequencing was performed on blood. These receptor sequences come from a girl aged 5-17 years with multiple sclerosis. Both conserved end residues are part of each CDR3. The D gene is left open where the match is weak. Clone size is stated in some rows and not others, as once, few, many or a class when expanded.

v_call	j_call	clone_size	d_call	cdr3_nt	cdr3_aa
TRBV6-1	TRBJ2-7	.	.	TGTGCCAGCAGTGAAGTGGAGACTAGAGGCGAGCAGTACTTC	CASSEVETRGEQYF
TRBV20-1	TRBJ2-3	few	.	TGCAGTGCTAGAGATCCCCGCGGCACAGATACGCAGTATTTT	CSARDPRGTDTQYF
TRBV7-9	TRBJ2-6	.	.	TGTGCCAGCAGCTCGCGCTGGGACGGCTCTGGGGCTAACGTCCGGACTTTC	CASSSRWDGSGANVRTF
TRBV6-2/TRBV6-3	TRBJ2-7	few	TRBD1	TGTGCCAGCAGTTTTGGTACAGGGGGCGCGCCCTACGAGCAGTACTTC	CASSFGTGGAPYEQYF
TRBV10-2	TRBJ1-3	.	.	TGCGCCAGCTTTGAGCGACCCTCTGGAAACACCATATATTTT	CASFERPSGNTIYF
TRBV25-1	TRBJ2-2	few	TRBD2	TGTGCCAGCAGTGTTGTGCGGGAGTCCGCCTTGACCGGGGAGCTGTTTTTT	CASSVVRESALTGELFF
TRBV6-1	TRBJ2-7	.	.	TGTGCCAGCAGTGAAATGGCTAGCAGGTACGAGCAGTACTTC	CASSEMASRYEQYF
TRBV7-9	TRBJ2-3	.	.	TGTGCCAGCAGCGCCCGACAGAGGGCAGATACGCAGTATTTT	CASSARQRADTQYF
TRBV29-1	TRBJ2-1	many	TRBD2	TGCAGCGTTGGACTAGCGGGAGTGTCCTACAATGAGCAGTTCTTC	CSVGLAGVSYNEQFF
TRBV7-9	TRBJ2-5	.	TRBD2	TGTGCCAGCAGCCTGGAACGGACTAGCGGGTTTCAAGAGACCCAGTACTTC	CASSLERTSGFQETQYF
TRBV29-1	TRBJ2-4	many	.	TGCAGCGTTGCAGAAGCCAAAAACATTCAGTACTTC	CSVAEAKNIQYF
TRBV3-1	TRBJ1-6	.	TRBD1	TGTGCCAGCAGCCACCGAAGACAGGGGACTAATTCACCCCTCCACTTT	CASSHRRQGTNSPLHF
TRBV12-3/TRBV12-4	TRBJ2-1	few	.	TGTGCCAGCAGTTTTATTTCTAGCGTAAATGAGCAGTTCTTC	CASSFISSVNEQFF
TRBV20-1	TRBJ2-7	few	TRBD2	TGCAGTGCTCCGAGGCTAGCGGGGGTAAGCTACGAGCAGTACTTC	CSAPRLAGVSYEQYF
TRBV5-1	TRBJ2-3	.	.	TGCGCCAGCAGCGAAACAATGGATACGCAGTATTTT	CASSETMDTQYF
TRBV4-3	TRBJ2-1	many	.	TGCGCCAGCAGCCAAGATATCCTAAACAGGGAGCAGTTCTTC	CASSQDILNREQFF
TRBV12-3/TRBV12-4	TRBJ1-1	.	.	TGTGCCAGCAGTTCCCGACGGGAGACTAGGCTGAACACTGAAGCTTTCTTT	CASSSRRETRLNTEAFF
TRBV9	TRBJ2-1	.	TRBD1	TGTGCCAGCAGCGTAGGGCGCAGGGGGCTAACCCTCTCCTACAATGAGCAGTTCTTC	CASSVGRRGLTLSYNEQFF
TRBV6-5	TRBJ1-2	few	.	TGTGCCAGCAGTTATGAGGTGGGCCCCAATGGAGGCTACACCTTC	CASSYEVGPNGGYTF
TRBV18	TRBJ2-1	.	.	TGTGCCAGCTCTCCCGAAGTCGGTAGGAGCTCCTACAATGAGCAGTTCTTC	CASSPEVGRSSYNEQFF
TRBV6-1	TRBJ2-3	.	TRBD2	TGTGCCAGCAGTCGCGTAGGGCGGGAGGGCAACATAGGTACAGATACGCAGTATTTT	CASSRVGREGNIGTDTQYF
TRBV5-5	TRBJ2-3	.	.	TGTGCCAGCAGCTTGGGACCTAGCGCAGCCACAGATACGCAGTATTTT	CASSLGPSAATDTQYF
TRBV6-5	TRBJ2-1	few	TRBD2	TGTGCCAGCAGTTCTCGGGGAGGGGCCCTCGCGGGAAATGAGCAGTTCTTC	CASSSRGGALAGNEQFF
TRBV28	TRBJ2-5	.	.	TGTGCCAGCACCCCTGGGTTAGCAGGAGAGACCCAGTACTTC	CASTPGLAGETQYF
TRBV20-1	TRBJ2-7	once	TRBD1	TGCAGTGCACCGGGACAGGGATGCTACGAGCAGTACTTC	CSAPGQGCYEQYF
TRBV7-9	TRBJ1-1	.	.	TGTGCCAGCAGCGGAGCAGGGTATGAAAGAACTGAAGCTTTCTTT	CASSGAGYERTEAFF
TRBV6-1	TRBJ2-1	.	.	TGTGCCAGCATAGGCGCGAATGAGCAGTTCTTC	CASIGANEQFF
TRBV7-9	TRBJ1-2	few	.	TGTGCCAGCAGCTTAGCGGAGTGGACCCAGGATGGCTACACCTTC	CASSLAEWTQDGYTF
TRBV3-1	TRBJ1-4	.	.	TGTGCCAGCAGCCAAGCCGGATTTAATGAAAAACTGTTTTTT	CASSQAGFNEKLFF
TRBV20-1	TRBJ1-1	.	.	TGCAGTGCTAGCCCCGGGGGGGGCGGCACTGAAGCTTTCTTT	CSASPGGGGTEAFF